These 17 T cell receptor beta chains were all obtained from the same sample, sequenced in a study of T cell responses to AZD1222 COVID-19 vaccine. Profiling relied on immunoSEQ multiplex PCR, and the TCRdb table lists in-frame clones only, not all of them. The repertoire shows more than 110,000 clones; the top ten hold about 2.3%. The sample consisted of peripheral blood. The receptor source for this set is an adult in good health.

The chain recombines TRBV19 with TRBJ2-2, with a tentative D call TRBD2 (6 bases). Between the trimmed V and J ends, which lost 10 bases and 1 base, there was a span of 13 bases. Looked up from germline, CDR1 is LNHDA and CDR2 is SQIVND (reference sequence). The CDR3 spans 14 residues. The CDR3 is CATRFGGNTGELFF. In nucleotides, the CDR3 is TGTGCCACCCGTTTCGGGGGGAACACCGGGGAGCTGTTTTTT.

The rearrangement joins TRBV7-2 to TRBJ2-2, with 12 bases lining up with TRBD2. Unmatched junction bases numbered 5, after V lost 6 bases and J lost 6 bases. The CDR3 extends over 15 amino acids. The germline CDR1 and CDR2 sequences are SGHTA and FQGNSA. The CDR3, as DNA: TGTGCCAGCAGACTGGGACTAGCGGGTGCCGGGGAGCTGTTTTTT. It codes for CASRLGLAGAGELFF.

J is TRBJ1-1 and V is TRBV3-1 (or the pseudogene TRBV3-2); D might be TRBD1 (6 bases). This CDR3 is built from 16 residues. CDR1 and CDR2 from the germline V gene are LGHDT and YNNKEL (reference sequence). The V end lost 2 bases, the J end lost 5 bases, and 18 bases lay between the germline ends. CDR3 loop: CASSQRVGGGNTEAFF. CDR3 coding DNA: TGTGCCAGCAGCCAAAGGGTCGGAGGGGGTAATACTGAAGCTTTCTTT.

V is TRBV10-1 and J is TRBJ1-1; D is ambiguous. Trimming shortened V by 4 bases and J by 4 bases, and 1 base separated the two germline ends. The CDR3 contains 10 residues. Germline V gene sequence: CDR1 WNHNN, CDR2 SYGVQD (reference sequence). The CDR3 DNA reads as TGCGCCAGCAGTGGCACTGAAGCTTTCTTT. Encoded protein: CASSGTEAFF.

The chain has TRBV9 and TRBJ1-4, with D perhaps TRBD1 (6 bases). CDR1 is SGDLS, CDR2 YYNGEE, per germline. The CDR3 runs 16 residues. V was trimmed by 4 bases and J by 5 bases, leaving 18 bases between them. CDR3 DNA: TGTGCCAGCAGCCCCCTGGGTGGACAGAACAATGAAAAACTGTTTTTT. Protein sequence: CASSPLGGQNNEKLFF. Complete variable domain (other parts from reference TRBV9 and TRBJ1-4): DSGVTQTPKHLITATGQRVTLRCSPRSGDLSVYWYQQSLDQGLQFLIQYYNGEERAKGNILERFSAQQFPDLHSELNLSSLELGDSALYFCASSPLGGQNNEKLFFGSGTQLSVL.

V usage is TRBV5-5 and J usage is TRBJ1-1; no clear D gene. CDR3 length: 14 residues. Germline lookup yields CDR1 SGHKS and CDR2 YYEKEE (reference sequence). Trimming took 0 bases from V and 4 from J, leaving 10 bases between them. In nucleotides, the CDR3 is TGTGCCAGCAGCTTGGGGGCTATGAGCACTGAAGCTTTCTTT. Its protein product is CASSLGAMSTEAFF. The variable domain in full, completed from reference TRBV5-5 and TRBJ1-1, reads DAGVTQSPTHLIKTRGQQVTLRCSPISGHKSVSWYQQVLGQGPQFIFQYYEKEERGRGNFPDRFSARQFPNYSSELNVNALLLGDSALYLCASSLGAMSTEAFFGQGTRLTVV.

J is TRBJ1-2 and V is TRBV19; 7 nucleotides match TRBD1. CDR1 is LNHDA and CDR2 is SQIVND in the germline V gene (reference sequence). The CDR3 covers 16 residues. V was clipped by 3 bases and J by 4 bases; unmatched bases: 11. The CDR3 DNA reads TGTGCCAGTAGTATCCCCTATCCGCCAGGGGGCTATGGCTACACCTTC. Translated: CASSIPYPPGGYGYTF.

The chain joins TRBV18 to TRBJ1-2, with TRBD1 identical over 7 bases. Germline CDR1 is KGHSH and CDR2 is LQKENI. The length of the CDR3 is 14 residues. The V gene end was trimmed by 3 bases and the J gene end by 2 bases; junction bases not matched to a gene: 3. The CDR3 region has the DNA TGTGCCAGCTCACCCGGACAGGCCAACTATGGCTACACCTTC. This sequence encodes CASSPGQANYGYTF. The full variable domain, its missing parts supplied by reference TRBV18 and TRBJ1-2, is NAGVMQNPRHLVRRRGQEARLRCSPMKGHSHVYWYRQLPEEGLKFMVYLQKENIIDESGMPKERFSAEFPKEGPSILRIQQVVRGDSAAYFCASSPGQANYGYTFGSGTRLTVV.

This chain uses TRBV7-8 with TRBJ1-4; 7 bases fit TRBD1. This CDR3 contains 15 residues. Germline lookup yields CDR1 SGHVS and CDR2 FQNEAQ. With V trimmed by 4 bases and J by 7 bases, 9 bases remained unmatched. CDR3 sequence reads: CASSSDRVGGEKLFF. The CDR3 DNA sequence: TGTGCCAGCAGCTCCGACAGGGTGGGAGGTGAAAAACTGTTTTTT.

The chain joins TRBV11-3 to TRBJ2-7, with 8 bases lining up with TRBD1. Germline CDR1 is SGHNT and CDR2 is YENEEA. The trim removed 5 bases at V and 3 bases at J, leaving 3 bases unmatched. The CDR3 length is 13 residues. In DNA, the CDR3 is TGTGCCAGCAGCCAGGGACAGGACTACGAGCAGTACTTC. This gives the protein CASSQGQDYEQYF.

V usage is TRBV6-2 or TRBV6-3 and J usage is TRBJ2-1, with 7 bases identical to TRBD2. This CDR3 contains 18 residues. The V gene end was trimmed by 2 bases and the J gene end by 4 bases; junction bases not matched to a gene: 14. In germline, CDR1 is MNHEY, CDR2 SVGEGT. CDR3 sequence: CASSYTPAGFGSYNEQFF. Here the CDR3 DNA reads TGTGCCAGCAGTTACACTCCAGCGGGGTTCGGTTCTTACAATGAGCAGTTCTTC.

J is TRBJ2-1 and V is TRBV19, with TRBD1 matching over 8 bases. Looked up from germline, CDR1 is LNHDA and CDR2 is SQIVND (reference sequence). Trimming at V came to 7 bases and at J to 2 bases, leaving 10 bases not matched to a gene. CDR3 length: 16 amino acids. The CDR3 protein is CASTVTGQGPYNEQFF. In DNA, the CDR3 is TGTGCCAGTACCGTTACTGGACAGGGCCCCTACAATGAGCAGTTCTTC.

The chain joins TRBV3-1 (or the pseudogene TRBV3-2) to TRBJ2-3, with TRBD1 identical over 8 bases. CDR1 and CDR2 from the germline V gene are LGHDT and YNNKEL (reference sequence). Trimming at V came to 5 bases and at J to 1 base, leaving 8 bases not matched to a gene. CDR3 length: 16 amino acids. The CDR3 loop is CASSARTGRRTDTQYF. In nucleotides, the CDR3 is TGTGCCAGCAGCGCCCGGACAGGGCGTCGCACAGATACGCAGTATTTT.

CDR3 in amino acids: CASSPGWGDYSTDTQYF. The CDR3 DNA is TGCGCCAGCAGCCCCGGGTGGGGGGACTATAGCACAGATACGCAGTATTTT. This chain connects TRBV5-1 to TRBJ2-3; TRBD2 matches 7 bases. The CDR3 consists of 17 residues. CDR1 and CDR2 from the germline V gene are SGHRS and YFSETQ. V shed 4 bases and J 0 bases; nucleotides not matched to a gene: 11. Using reference TRBV5-1 and TRBJ2-3 for the parts outside the CDR3, the full variable domain is KAGVTQTPRYLIKTRGQQVTLSCSPISGHRSVSWYQQTPGQGLQFLFEYFSETQRNKGNFPGRFSGRQFSNSRSEMNVSTLELGDSALYLCASSPGWGDYSTDTQYFGPGTRLTVL.

V and J are TRBV5-1 and TRBJ2-5; 8 bases fit TRBD2. The CDR3 runs to 15 residues. The germline CDR1 and CDR2 sequences are SGHRS and YFSETQ. V was clipped by 5 bases and J by 5 bases; unmatched bases: 11. In DNA, the CDR3 is TGCGCCAGCAGTAAAGGGGGACTAGTTGTGGAGACCCAGTACTTC. It is translated as CASSKGGLVVETQYF.

This chain joins TRBV12-5 and TRBJ1-1; the D is unclear. The CDR3 extends over 13 amino acids. Germline CDR1 is LGHNT and CDR2 is FRNRAP. V was trimmed by 6 bases and J by 0 bases, leaving 8 bases between them. CDR3 coding DNA: TGTGCTAGTGGGACGGCCCTGAACACTGAAGCTTTCTTT. This codes for CASGTALNTEAFF.

The rearrangement uses TRBV3-1 (or the pseudogene TRBV3-2) and TRBJ1-1, with D unresolved. Trimming cost V 2 bases and J 1 base, with 11 bases left between them. The germline CDR1 and CDR2 sequences are LGHDT and YNNKEL (reference sequence). CDR3 length: 15 amino acids. CDR3 region: CASSQLSVGNTEAFF. The CDR3 coding sequence is TGTGCCAGCAGCCAACTATCAGTGGGGAACACTGAAGCTTTCTTT.